The text below deals with one T cell receptor (beta chain). It has no known antigen specificity. Per-nucleotide qualities are absent, and no much larger clonotype sits a single base away. According to the study, the label for this sample's time point signals: longitudinal time-point 1 (baseline). The healthy controls were volunteers from blood banks in Maryland, USA. For unsorted PBMC libraries, 2 million PBMCs were used after storage in RNAlater at -80 degrees C until RNA extraction. Peripheral blood was subjected to Ficoll-Hypaque density gradient centrifugation to isolate PBMCs, which were then cryopreserved in liquid nitrogen. This entry comes from a study of neurological immune-mediated disorders (dated by TCRdb to between 2018 and 2021). With regard to the full study: Peripheral blood TCR-beta repertoires from HTLV-I-associated myelopathy (HAM/TSP) patients, multiple sclerosis patients and healthy controls were compared by UMI-based sequencing. Longitudinal HAM/TSP and healthy donors had 3 time-points each (3-40 month intervals). Of the 68 subjects in the cohort, roughly 14 were HAM/TSP patients, about 34 were multiple sclerosis patients, and 20 were healthy controls. The roughly 99 TCR-beta libraries covered PBMC samples along with longitudinal samples, technical triplicates, and paired sorted CD4+ and CD8+ T-cell subsets.

To synthesize cDNA, template-switch 5'RACE was performed with a primer carrying a 10-nucleotide random unique molecular identifier so that each TCR transcript was tagged. Every sequencing run covered 15-18 subjects and yielded more than 180 million TCR-beta sequences. The RNeasy kit was used for extraction of total RNA. Using the KAPA Real-time Library Amplification kit, TCR-beta VDJ regions were amplified with primers for the TCR constant region and the 5'RACE anchor. A first PCR added sample indexes and Illumina adaptors, and a second PCR then raised library yield. After Ampure bead purification, the roughly 650 bp TCR product was size-selected on a 2% E-gel SizeSelection system. Before pooling, library quality was checked on a Bioanalyzer, concentration was measured with Qubit, and libraries were quantified with the Kapa Library Quantification kit. An Illumina HiSeq 2500 sequenced the libraries paired-end 2 x 150 bp. To increase sequence diversity, about 25-31% phiX was spiked into each library pool. As for the authors' bioinformatics: The quality-filtered reads were processed with the UMI-based MiGEC pipeline, whose error correction step removed more than 90% of the raw TCR sequences. VDJ genes were aligned to IMGT germline references, and clonotypes were defined by unique CDR3 amino acid sequence plus V-J genes. Clonal expansion, Shannon diversity and CDR3 relatedness (CalcPairwiseDistances, ClusterSamples) were evaluated with VDJtools, and phylogenetic trees were built with CLCbio workbench. Using coefficient-of-variation modelling across technical triplicates, the study counted a clone as expanded if it had at least 8 unique UMIs. The public reads were run again by TCRdb, first through fastp at Q25 and then through MiXCR, and only productive beta chains were kept. Each entry is one CDR3 protein sequence, shown with its most common DNA and genes. TCRdb, rather than the study authors, made the V and J calls. The sample has tens of thousands of distinct CDR3 sequences on record, 9.5% to 13% of them singletons. The top ten hold approximately 10% of the sample.

Findings and caveats that apply to the study as a whole: Expanded clones from different subjects shared no identical CDR3 amino acid sequences, which suggests that TCR-beta repertoires were private in all groups. The highest TCR clonal expansion was observed in HAM/TSP patients, whereas the lowest was observed in MS patients, even when compared with healthy controls.

This TCR derives from a man aged 30 to 45 in good health. The sequenced sample consisted of PBMCs.

The nucleotide sequence reads TGTGCCAGCAGCCCCGGGGGAGGTTCAGATACGCAGTATTTT. The encoded protein is CASSPGGGSDTQYF. The rearrangement combines TRBV9 with TRBJ2-3; D gene: possibly TRBD2, on 6 matching bases. V and J are truncated by 4 bases and 4 bases respectively, leaving an intervening sequence of 13 bases. The CDR3, from cysteine to phenylalanine, totals 14 residues. The sequence is cut down to CDR3 DNA, 42 bases in frame from base 1. CDR1 and CDR2 were assigned from the germline V gene as SGDLS and YYNGEE.